This T cell receptor beta chain was documented in a study of CD8 T cells in Susac syndrome. The V gene lost 6 bases and the J gene lost 9 bases, with 12 bases spanning the gap. CDR3 length: 12 residues. Germline CDR1 is MNHEY and CDR2 is SVGEGT. RNA was extracted with the RNeasy kit, and a quantity of about 0.45 to 1 ug was reverse transcribed using random hexamers. The CDR3 of TCR beta was amplified by immunoSEQ multiplex PCR across 54 Vbeta and 13 Jbeta. Each CDR3 protein is one row after TCRdb ran MiXCR on the immunoSEQ multiplex PCR reads. This sample has some 100,000 distinct CDR3 sequences, with about nine tenths found just once. CD8+ and CD4+ T cells circulating in blood were sequenced for TCR beta.

The J gene is TRBJ2-1, the V gene TRBV6-2 or TRBV6-3; D unresolved. The receptor was derived from a human donor in good health. Sample: CD4+ T cells from PBMCs. The chain's CDR3 is CASRTDGFEQFF. The CDR3 DNA is TGTGCCAGCAGAACGGACGGGTTTGAGCAGTTCTTC.